This TCR beta chain was recovered during a study of blood T cell repertoires in COVID-19. The ends lost 5 bases at V and 7 bases at J; junction bases unmatched: 10. The CDR3 has 15 amino acids. Germline V lookup: CDR1 SGHAT, CDR2 FQNNGV. Original processing notes: Estimated nucleated cell counts came from reference gene primer amplification. Profiling relied on immunoSEQ multiplex PCR, and the TCRdb table lists in-frame clones only, not all of them. D and trimming were read from the DNA, whereas the V and J calls and clone size are those reported in that table. The sample holds 470,000 or so clones; 70% to 90% are singletons and the top ten take about 3.2%.

The sample was peripheral blood. This receptor was taken from a human donor in a cohort sampled during active COVID-19. This chain links TRBV11-2 with TRBJ2-1, with 8 bases identical to TRBD1. The CDR3 DNA reads as TGTGCCAGCAGCGACGGACCGGACAGGGTGAATGAGCAGTTCTTC. Its translation: CASSDGPDRVNEQFF.